The sequence of this T cell receptor beta chain was determined in a study of identical twins (TCRdb year 2016). In the study overall: The study deep-sequenced TCR alpha and beta repertoires from monozygotic twins, unrelated adults of various ages and cord blood to test whether fetal clonotypes persist. To rule out contamination, the twin experiments were replicated at different times with different library preparation protocols.

The research as a whole found: Zero-insertion analyses could be partly confounded by invariant T cells such as MAIT and iNKT, although diverse VJ usage argued against such confounding for most clonotypes. Compared with coincidental sharing between unrelated individuals, out-of-frame TCR alpha sequences shared between twins had an excess of sequences with low generation probability. Excess twin sharing in beta out-of-frame sequences was weaker because fewer shared sequences lowered the signal-to-noise ratio. In monozygotic twins, recombination models systematically underestimated out-of-frame TCR alpha sharing, but the models matched the sharing seen between unrelated individuals. Because the same donors could not be followed over many years, conclusions were based on cross-sectional statistical analysis. Fewer insertions were carried by abundant cord blood beta clonotypes; a weaker similar trend was observed in young adult naive repertoires, while no such trend was observed in memory repertoires.

All donors were healthy Caucasians. The twin cohort consisted of three pairs of female monozygotic twins, all aged 18 to 29 years. CD4+ and CD8+ T cell populations were isolated with positive isolation kits from Invitrogen. Library preparation used 5' RACE. The sequencer was an Illumina HiSeq 2000. A universal primer binding site was added through template switching, and the final cDNA carried a unique molecular identifier so that TCR cDNA molecules could be counted accurately. Specific primers in the conserved constant-segment region were used to synthesize first-strand cDNA for the TCR alpha and beta chains. To control for contamination, each cDNA library was double barcoded with a SMART-Mk sample barcode plus Illumina barcodes. Two successive PCR steps introduced TruSeq adapter sequences along with Illumina sample barcodes. The TCR alpha and beta cDNA libraries were sequenced on the Illumina HiSeq platform using custom primers. As for how the authors treated the data: MiGEC was used to process raw reads and extract unique molecular identifiers, and MiXCR was used to find CDR3 positions. For each individual, recombination models were inferred using an EM algorithm with the repgenHMM and IGoR tools. Shared clonotypes were analyzed with the tcR package in R, and sharing was normalized by the product of cloneset sizes. To study raw recombination without the effects of thymic and clonal selection, out-of-frame nonproductive sequences were analyzed. TCRdb trimmed public reads at Q25 via fastp, called clones via MiXCR and kept in-frame beta chains. Each record represents a unique CDR3 protein, reported with the most common genes and DNA among its rows. None of the V and J calls come from the authors' own analysis; TCRdb made them. Within this sample are roughly 290,000 distinct CDR3 sequences, with just under 9.5% of them counted one time only. Around 7.1% of the sample belongs to the ten largest clones.

As to this clonotype: What antigen it recognizes has not been identified. No base qualities exist here, and no much larger clone lies one base off it.

The sample was also reused in another study, on yellow fever vaccine responses in identical twins. The second paper states: According to the authors, in identical twins the way T cells responded to vaccination appeared partly convergent and partly personalized. Focusing on identical twins, the study followed the T cell clones that responded to the vaccine, and did so with precision.

Material: CD8+ T cells sorted from blood. This clonotype was sampled from a woman between 18 and 29 years old in good health.

The DNA is as follows: TGTGCCAGCAGGACGACAGGGGACGACCTCTACGAGCAGTACTTC. Its protein reads: CASRTTGDDLYEQYF. Rearrangement joined TRBV7-2 to TRBJ2-7; TRBD1 lines up with 8 middle nucleotides. Looking up the germline V gene yields CDR1 SGHTA and CDR2 FQGNSA. Here V drops 6 bases and J drops 3 bases, and the junction holds 10 bases not matched to any gene. The CDR3 runs 15 amino acids, cysteine and phenylalanine included. Of all the DNA, just the CDR3 is kept, 45 bases in frame from base 1.